This TCR beta chain came from a study of blood T cell repertoires in COVID-19 (dated by TCRdb to 2020 to 2021). The study in broad terms: Samples from collaborators originated in the United States, Italy and Spain and spanned both the acute and convalescent phases of COVID-19. The material from the prospective study consisted of cDNA or gDNA derived from T cells, B-cell-depleted T cells, or PBMCs. The dataset comprised deeply sampled blood TCRbeta repertoires from subjects exposed to, actively infected with, or recovered from COVID-19. The repertoires were made available in a free public database intended to serve as a resource for research on the immune response to SARS-CoV-2. The samples were drawn from the first 160 participants of the ongoing ImmuneRACE study and from more than 1,000 subjects provided by 6 global collaborators. Nearly every sample came with metadata listing a de-identified subject ID, COVID-19 status, age in years and sex. Where HLA class I and class II types were available, the types were taken from metadata supplied by the sample provider, not from assay-based typing. On the study overall, not on this receptor specifically: The amount of clinical and demographic metadata varied by source and participant and was provided uncurated.

Participants in the prospective study were aged about 18 to 95 years, lived in about two dozen United States geographic areas, and enrolled through a virtual design. In the prospective study, participants were assigned to cohorts based on the clinical history participants reported in a screening survey and a study questionnaire. Recovered participants in ImmuneRACE Cohort 3 were defined as having two consecutive negative NP/OP PCR tests, clearance from a healthcare professional, or resolution of symptoms. Each participant in the prospective study had whole blood, serum and a nasopharyngeal or oropharyngeal swab collected by mobile phlebotomists. Participants in the prospective study had the option to provide additional blood draws and questionnaires over an approximately 2-month period. Before DNA extraction, prospective study blood samples were shipped either frozen or at room temperature. TCRbeta CDR3 regions were amplified from genomic DNA by means of the immunoSEQ Assay, a bias-controlled multiplex PCR. Under the source paper's analysis protocol: Within the assay, amplification of reference gene primers was used to estimate how many nucleated cells each sample contained. To quantify the absolute abundance of each unique TCRbeta CDR3 rearrangement, sequence reads were collapsed and filtered. For each sample, productive Simpson clonality was calculated by taking the square root of Simpson's diversity index across productive rearrangements. As stored in TCRdb, this immuneACCESS dataset retains in-frame rearrangements with V and J assigned. A fraction of the clones does not appear; measured against another copy, unresolved V genes explain less than half of the discrepancy, and the remainder lacks a known reason. D and trimming were read from the DNA, whereas the V and J calls and clone size are those reported in that table. The sample includes 310,000 or so clones, with 86% observed a single time. The ten largest clones add up to about 10% of the sample.

With respect to this clone: Its antigen has not been determined. Base qualities are not at hand, and no much larger clone is one base apart.

Sequenced input: PBMCs or T cells enriched from blood (not recorded which). The receptor was isolated from a woman aged 18-29 years who had recovered from COVID-19.

The nucleotide sequence is TGTGCCACCAGTGATTTAGGTGATGGGCAGAGCATCCAAGAGACCCAGTACTTC. Translated, it reads CATSDLGDGQSIQETQYF. The V gene is TRBV24-1 and the J gene is TRBJ2-5; no D gene call is confident. V loses 1 base of germline sequence and J loses 1 base, and the interval between the two ends is 18 bases. Taken from cysteine to phenylalanine, the CDR3 has 18 residues. CDR3 DNA is the only sequence kept; it has 54 bases, read in frame from the first base. The germline V gene gives CDR1 as KGHDR and CDR2 as SFDVKD.